This TCR beta chain was sequenced in a study of blood T cell repertoires in COVID-19. V was shortened by 7 bases and J by 4 bases, with 14 bases between the two germline ends. The germline V gene has CDR1 LNHDA and CDR2 SQIVND (reference sequence). There are 14 residues in the CDR3. TCRdb's copy holds only in-frame clones and misses some; the assay was immunoSEQ multiplex PCR. The sample contains about 220,000 clones, roughly nine tenths of which appear only once. Sequencing input: PBMCs or T cells enriched from blood (not recorded which). This chain uses TRBV19 with TRBJ1-3; D gene uncertain. The sequence was collected from a young woman in a cohort exposed to, infected with or recovered from COVID-19 (not recorded which). The CDR3, as DNA: TGTGCCAGTACCTCGACGAGGGAGGGAAACACCATATATTTT. It encodes CASTSTREGNTIYF.